The clone carrying this T cell receptor beta chain was detected a few times. The V segment lost 0 bases and the J segment 1 base; nucleotides outside the gene matches: 6. The CDR3 sequence is 18 residues long. CDR1 is MGHRA and CDR2 is YSYEKL in the germline V gene. The data were taken from a study of identical twins. TCRdb recomputed calls from the 5' RACE reads with MiXCR, one row per CDR3 protein. The sample lists about 890,000 distinct CDR3 sequences; about 12% were seen once. The same specimen was also included in a second study, on yellow fever vaccine responses in identical twins.

The chain has TRBV4-1 and TRBJ2-5; TRBD2 matches at 12 bases. This receptor was obtained from a woman younger than 35 in good health. Material: PBMCs. The CDR3 DNA reads as TGCGCCAGCAGCCAAGACCCCCTAGCGGGGGGGCCCCAAGAGACCCAGTACTTC. As protein: CASSQDPLAGGPQETQYF.